The rows below give T cell receptor beta chains drawn from one sample of a study of T cell responses to AZD1222 COVID-19 vaccine. Assay: immunoSEQ multiplex PCR; the TCRdb copy retains only in-frame clones and omits some. The sample shows under 95,000 clones, 70% to 90% of them seen only once. Material: peripheral blood, obtained 28 days after the second AZD1222 dose. The receptors stem from an adult who received the AZD1222 COVID-19 vaccine. CDR3s include the opening cysteine and the closing phenylalanine or tryptophan. A D gene is named only where the DNA matches it firmly. Clone size is shown for a subset of rows, as once, few, many or a class of expanded clone.

size,J,D,V,CDR3,DNA
.,TRBJ2-7,.,TRBV7-9,CASSSETYEQYF,TGTGCCAGCAGTTCCGAAACCTACGAGCAGTACTTC
.,TRBJ2-7,.,TRBV12-2,CASRLTGPPYEQYF,TGTGCAAGTCGCTTGACAGGGCCTCCTTACGAGCAGTACTTC
.,TRBJ1-1,.,TRBV12-1,CASTLEGTMNTEAFF,TGTGCCAGCACGCTTGAGGGGACTATGAACACTGAAGCTTTCTTT
.,TRBJ2-3,.,TRBV14,CASSQADWQSQYF,TGTGCCAGCAGCCAAGCCGACTGGCAGTCGCAGTATTTT
.,TRBJ2-7,.,TRBV7-9,CASSFTSGRGKDEQYF,TGTGCCAGCAGTTTTACGTCGGGGCGCGGCAAAGACGAGCAGTACTTC
.,TRBJ2-7,TRBD2,TRBV7-6,CASSLGTSGGPGYEQYF,TGTGCCAGCAGCTTAGGGACTAGCGGGGGGCCTGGCTACGAGCAGTACTTC
.,TRBJ1-5,.,TRBV6-5,CASSGTTYQPQHF,TGTGCCAGCAGCGGGACAACCTATCAGCCCCAGCATTTT
.,TRBJ1-2,TRBD1,TRBV6-5,CASSYDRDYGYTF,TGTGCCAGCAGCTACGACAGGGACTATGGCTACACCTTC
.,TRBJ2-7,.,TRBV11-1,CASSYGASYEQYF,TGTGCCAGCAGCTACGGGGCCTCCTACGAGCAGTACTTC
.,TRBJ1-6,TRBD1,TRBV5-4,CASGPRQGNSPLHF,TGTGCCAGCGGGCCCCGACAGGGGAACTCACCCCTCCACTTT
.,TRBJ2-7,.,TRBV7-8,CASSLWQDASSYEQYF,TGTGCCAGCAGCTTATGGCAGGATGCAAGCTCCTACGAGCAGTACTTC
.,TRBJ2-5,.,TRBV10-3,CAISLTGRETQYF,TGTGCCATCAGCCTCACGGGGAGAGAGACCCAGTACTTC
many,TRBJ2-5,TRBD1,TRBV25-1,CASSPAQGAGETQYF,TGTGCCAGCAGCCCCGCACAGGGGGCAGGGGAGACCCAGTACTTC
once,TRBJ1-2,TRBD1,TRBV15,CATSRDRGTFINYGYTF,TGTGCCACCAGCAGGGACAGGGGGACTTTTATTAACTATGGCTACACCTTC
.,TRBJ1-5,.,TRBV19,CASSIRERTTQPQHF,TGTGCCAGTAGTATACGGGAAAGGACAACTCAGCCCCAGCATTTT
.,TRBJ1-5,TRBD1,TRBV27,CASPQGSNQPQHF,TGTGCCAGCCCACAGGGGAGCAATCAGCCCCAGCATTTT
.,TRBJ1-5,.,TRBV10-3,CAIGQKNQPQHF,TGTGCCATCGGACAGAAAAATCAGCCCCAGCATTTT
once,TRBJ2-3,.,TRBV29-1,CSVEDLGHGNPTDTQYF,TGCAGCGTTGAAGATTTAGGACACGGAAATCCCACAGATACGCAGTATTTT
.,TRBJ2-7,TRBD1,TRBV5-4,CASSPRQGAYEQYF,TGTGCCAGCAGCCCCAGACAGGGGGCCTACGAGCAGTACTTC
.,TRBJ1-2,.,TRBV14,CASSQDLYPWGYTF,TGTGCCAGCAGCCAAGATTTATATCCCTGGGGCTACACCTTC
.,TRBJ1-3,.,TRBV6-5,CASSPRDYSGNTIYF,TGTGCCAGCAGTCCCCGGGACTACTCTGGAAACACCATATATTTT
.,TRBJ2-1,.,TRBV5-1,CASSFRDIRVNEQFF,TGCGCCAGCAGCTTTCGGGACATACGTGTCAATGAGCAGTTCTTC
.,TRBJ2-2,TRBD2,TRBV7-3,CASSLTAGADTGELFF,TGTGCCAGCAGCTTAACAGCGGGGGCCGACACCGGGGAGCTGTTTTTT
.,TRBJ2-5,.,TRBV28,CASSLWGQGSGETQYF,TGTGCCAGCAGTTTATGGGGGCAGGGGTCAGGGGAGACCCAGTACTTC
few,TRBJ1-5,.,TRBV6-5,CASWDIAFYQPQHF,TGTGCCAGCTGGGACATAGCGTTTTATCAGCCCCAGCATTTT
few,TRBJ1-4,.,TRBV4-2,CASSREGATNEKLFF,TGTGCCAGCAGCCGCGAAGGGGCCACTAATGAAAAACTGTTTTTT
few,TRBJ2-7,.,TRBV9,CASSVAASYEQYF,TGTGCCAGCAGCGTCGCAGCTTCCTACGAGCAGTACTTC
.,TRBJ2-1,TRBD2,TRBV5-1,CASSLTLAGGRDEQFF,TGCGCCAGCAGCCTAACCCTAGCGGGGGGCCGCGATGAGCAGTTCTTC
.,TRBJ2-3,TRBD2,TRBV2,CASSLSGGRGDTQYF,TGTGCCAGCAGTCTTAGCGGGGGGCGGGGAGATACGCAGTATTTT
.,TRBJ2-1,.,TRBV6-5,CASSYERYNEQFF,TGTGCCAGCAGTTACGAGAGATACAATGAGCAGTTCTTC
.,TRBJ2-1,.,TRBV10-1,CASSEGPQVRFCSYNEQFF,TGCGCCAGCAGTGAAGGCCCTCAGGTAAGGTTTTGCTCCTACAATGAGCAGTTCTTC
.,TRBJ2-3,TRBD1,TRBV4-2,CASSRLQGAMDTQYF,TGTGCCAGCAGCCGACTACAGGGGGCGATGGATACGCAGTATTTT
.,TRBJ1-5,TRBD1,TRBV12-5,CASGRSRQGESVGQPQHF,TGTGCTAGTGGCAGAAGTCGACAGGGGGAATCGGTGGGTCAGCCCCAGCATTTT
.,TRBJ1-2,.,TRBV7-9,CASSLAPSYGYTF,TGTGCCAGCAGCCTCGCCCCGTCCTATGGCTACACCTTC
.,TRBJ1-6,TRBD1,TRBV30,CAWSVRTGSSPLHF,TGTGCCTGGAGTGTGAGGACAGGTAGTTCACCCCTCCACTTT